This entry features one TCR beta chain sequence. What antigen it recognizes has not been identified. Base qualities are not at hand, and no much larger clone is one base apart. Another Seattle source contributed samples from volunteer blood donors who had recovered from COVID-19. Whole blood was collected in K2EDTA tubes by collaborating institutions according to the institutions' own protocols. For TCRbeta analysis, collaborator samples were shipped as frozen whole blood, as isolated PBMCs, or as DNA extracted from either sample type. TCRbeta CDR3 regions were amplified from genomic DNA using the immunoSEQ Assay, a bias-controlled multiplex PCR. Per the original workflow: Nucleated cell counts per sample were estimated from amplification of reference gene primers within the assay. Sequence reads were collapsed and filtered to measure the absolute abundance of every unique TCRbeta CDR3 rearrangement. For each sample, productive Simpson clonality was calculated by taking the square root of Simpson's diversity index across productive rearrangements. This immuneACCESS table, as held by TCRdb, lists in-frame sequences with V and J called but not all clones. Of the missing ones, under half trace to an unresolved V gene in checked studies; the others have no known cause. The D gene and trimming were derived from the DNA, and the V and J assignments and clone size from that table. The sample table shows about 92,000 clones, and 80% are seen once. Roughly 8.4% of the sample goes to the ten largest clones.

V is shortened by 1 base, J by 8 bases, and the region joining them spans 6 bases. The CDR3 contains 13 residues, cysteine and phenylalanine counted. Of the read, only the CDR3 DNA is kept; its 39 bases are in frame from base 1. From a lookup of the germline V gene, CDR1 and CDR2 are SGHDN and FVKESK. This sample is part of a study of blood T cell repertoires in COVID-19 (dated by TCRdb to 2020 to 2021). Regarding the study in general: Collaborator samples came from the United States, Italy and Spain and covered acute and convalescent phases of COVID-19. The prospective study material was composed of cDNA or gDNA derived from T cells, B-cell-depleted T cells, or PBMCs. Deeply sampled blood TCRbeta repertoires from subjects exposed to, actively infected with, or recovered from COVID-19 were included in the dataset. The repertoires were made available in a free public database intended to serve as a resource for research on the immune response to SARS-CoV-2. The samples were drawn from the first 160 participants of the ongoing ImmuneRACE study and from over 950 subjects provided by 6 global collaborators. Sample metadata almost always included a de-identified subject ID, COVID-19 status, age in years and sex. HLA class I and class II types, where available, came from metadata supplied by the sample provider rather than from assay-based typing. Broad study findings and their caveats: Clinical and demographic metadata were provided uncurated, with the amount varying by source and participant.

The V and J segments used are TRBV14 and TRBJ1-6, with the D gene not confidently named. The origin of this receptor is a man in his fifties who had recovered from COVID-19. Specimen: peripheral blood. The CDR3 region reads CASSQARYSPLHF. The DNA sequence follows: TGTGCCAGCAGCCAAGCCCGGTATTCACCCCTCCACTTT.